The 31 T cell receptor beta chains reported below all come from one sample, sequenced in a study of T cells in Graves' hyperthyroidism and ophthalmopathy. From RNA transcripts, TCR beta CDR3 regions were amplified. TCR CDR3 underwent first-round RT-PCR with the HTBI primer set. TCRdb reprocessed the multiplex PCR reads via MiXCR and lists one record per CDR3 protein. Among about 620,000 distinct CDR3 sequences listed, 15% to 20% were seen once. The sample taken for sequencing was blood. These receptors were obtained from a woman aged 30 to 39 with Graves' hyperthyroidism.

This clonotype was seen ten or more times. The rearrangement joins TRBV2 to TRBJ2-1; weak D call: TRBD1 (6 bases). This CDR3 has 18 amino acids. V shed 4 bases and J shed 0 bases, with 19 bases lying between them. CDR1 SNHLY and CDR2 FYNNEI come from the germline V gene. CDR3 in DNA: TGTGCCAGCAGTGCGGACAGATTGACGGGTAGCTCCTACAATGAGCAGTTCTTC. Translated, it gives CASSADRLTGSSYNEQFF.

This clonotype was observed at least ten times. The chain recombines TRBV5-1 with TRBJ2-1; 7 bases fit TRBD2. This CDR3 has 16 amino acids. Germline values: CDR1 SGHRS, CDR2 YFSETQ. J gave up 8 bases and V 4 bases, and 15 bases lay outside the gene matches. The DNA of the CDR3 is TGCGCCAGCAGCCGCACCCTTGGCGGGAGTATATATGAGCAGTTCTTC. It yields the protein CASSRTLGGSIYEQFF.

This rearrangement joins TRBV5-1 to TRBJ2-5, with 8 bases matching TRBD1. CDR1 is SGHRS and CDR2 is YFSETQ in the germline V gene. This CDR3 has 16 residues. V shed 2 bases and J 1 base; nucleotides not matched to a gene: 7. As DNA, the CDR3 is TGCGCCAGCAGCTTAGGACAGGGAGCACTCCAAGAGACCCAGTACTTC. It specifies CASSLGQGALQETQYF.

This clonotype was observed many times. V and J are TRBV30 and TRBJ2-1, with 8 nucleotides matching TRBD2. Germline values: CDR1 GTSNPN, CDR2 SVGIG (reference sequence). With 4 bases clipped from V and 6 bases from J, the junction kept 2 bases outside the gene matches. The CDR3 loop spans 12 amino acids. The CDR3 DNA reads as TGTGCCTGGAAGCTAGCGGGCAATGAGCAGTTCTTC. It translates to CAWKLAGNEQFF. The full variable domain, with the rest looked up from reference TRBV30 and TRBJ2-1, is SQTIHQWPATLVQPVGSPLSLECTVEGTSNPNLYWYRQAAGRGLQLLFYSVGIGQISSEVPQNLSASRPQDRQFILSSKKLLLSDSGFYLCAWKLAGNEQFFGPGTRLTVL.

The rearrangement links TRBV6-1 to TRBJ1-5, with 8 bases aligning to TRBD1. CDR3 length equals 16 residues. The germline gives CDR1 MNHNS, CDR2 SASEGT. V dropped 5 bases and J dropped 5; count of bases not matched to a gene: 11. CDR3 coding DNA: TGTGCCAGCAGTTCTACTATGACAGGGGCTCATCAGCCCCAGCATTTT. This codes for CASSSTMTGAHQPQHF.

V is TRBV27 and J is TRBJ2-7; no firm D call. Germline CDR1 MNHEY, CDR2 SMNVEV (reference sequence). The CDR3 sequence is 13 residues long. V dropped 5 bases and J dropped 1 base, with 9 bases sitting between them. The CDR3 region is CASSARLSYEQYF. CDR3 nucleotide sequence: TGTGCCAGCAGTGCCCGGCTATCCTACGAGCAGTACTTC.

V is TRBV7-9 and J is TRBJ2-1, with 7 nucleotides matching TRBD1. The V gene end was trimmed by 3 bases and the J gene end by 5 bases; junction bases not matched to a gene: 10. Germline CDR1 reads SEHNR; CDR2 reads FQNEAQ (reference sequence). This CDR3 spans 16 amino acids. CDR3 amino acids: CASSFPRDRKDNEQFF. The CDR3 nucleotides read TGTGCCAGCAGCTTTCCTCGGGACAGAAAAGACAATGAGCAGTTCTTC.

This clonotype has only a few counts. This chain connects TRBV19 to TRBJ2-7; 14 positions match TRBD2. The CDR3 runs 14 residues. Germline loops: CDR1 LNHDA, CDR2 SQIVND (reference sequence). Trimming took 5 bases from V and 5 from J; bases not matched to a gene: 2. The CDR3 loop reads CASSAGLAGDEQYF. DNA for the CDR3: TGTGCCAGTAGTGCGGGACTAGCGGGAGACGAGCAGTACTTC. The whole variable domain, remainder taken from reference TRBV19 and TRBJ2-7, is DGGITQSPKYLFRKEGQNVTLSCEQNLNHDAMYWYRQDPGQGLRLIYYSQIVNDFQKGDIAEGYSVSREKKESFPLTVTSAQKNPTAFYLCASSAGLAGDEQYFGPGTRLTVT.

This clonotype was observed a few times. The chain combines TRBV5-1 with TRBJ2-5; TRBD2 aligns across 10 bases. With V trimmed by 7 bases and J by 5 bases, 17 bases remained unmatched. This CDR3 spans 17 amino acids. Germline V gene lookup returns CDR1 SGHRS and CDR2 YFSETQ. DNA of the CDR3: TGCGCCAGCCGAGAAAAACTAGCGGGAACTCCTGGTGAGACCCAGTACTTC. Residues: CASREKLAGTPGETQYF.

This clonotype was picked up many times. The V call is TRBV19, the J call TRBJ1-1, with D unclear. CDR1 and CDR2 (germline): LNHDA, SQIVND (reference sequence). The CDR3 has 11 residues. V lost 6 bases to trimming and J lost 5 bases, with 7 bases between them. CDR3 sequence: CASRLGTEAFF. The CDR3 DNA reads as TGTGCCAGTAGACTCGGAACTGAAGCTTTCTTT. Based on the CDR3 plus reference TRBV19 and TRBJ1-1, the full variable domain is DGGITQSPKYLFRKEGQNVTLSCEQNLNHDAMYWYRQDPGQGLRLIYYSQIVNDFQKGDIAEGYSVSREKKESFPLTVTSAQKNPTAFYLCASRLGTEAFFGQGTRLTVV.

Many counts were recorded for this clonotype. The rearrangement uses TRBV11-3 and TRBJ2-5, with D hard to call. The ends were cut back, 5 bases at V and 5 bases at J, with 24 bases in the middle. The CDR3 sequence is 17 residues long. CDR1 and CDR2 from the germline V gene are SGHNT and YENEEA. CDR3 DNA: TGTGCCAGCAGCGGAGAGCCGTTTGGGTATAGTGGGGAGACCCAGTACTTC. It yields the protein CASSGEPFGYSGETQYF.

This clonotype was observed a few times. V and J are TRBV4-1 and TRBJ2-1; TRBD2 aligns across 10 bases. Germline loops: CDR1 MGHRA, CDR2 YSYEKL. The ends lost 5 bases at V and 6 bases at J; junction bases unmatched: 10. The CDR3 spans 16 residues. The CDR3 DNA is TGCGCCAGCAGCTATACTAGCGGGATTAGGGTCAATGAGCAGTTCTTC. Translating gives CASSYTSGIRVNEQFF.

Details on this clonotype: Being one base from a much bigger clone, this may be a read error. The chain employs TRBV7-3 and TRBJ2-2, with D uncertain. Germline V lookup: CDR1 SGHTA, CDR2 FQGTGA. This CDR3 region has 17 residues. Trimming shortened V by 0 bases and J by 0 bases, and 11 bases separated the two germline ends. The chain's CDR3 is CASSLTAGGTNTGELFF. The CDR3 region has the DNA TGTGCCAGCAGCTTAACAGCTGGCGGAACGAACACCGGGGAGCTGTTTTTT.

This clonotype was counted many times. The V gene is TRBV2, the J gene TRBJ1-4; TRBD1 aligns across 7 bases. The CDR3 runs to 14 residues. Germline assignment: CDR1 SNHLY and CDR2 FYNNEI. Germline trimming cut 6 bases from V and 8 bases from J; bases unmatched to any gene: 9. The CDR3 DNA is TGTGCCAGCAGCGACGACAGGGTGAGGGAAAAACTGTTTTTT. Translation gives CASSDDRVREKLFF.

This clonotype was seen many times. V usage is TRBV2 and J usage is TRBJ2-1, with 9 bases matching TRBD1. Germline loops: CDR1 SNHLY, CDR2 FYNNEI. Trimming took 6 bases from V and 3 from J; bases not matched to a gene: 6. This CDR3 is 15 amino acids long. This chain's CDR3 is CASREGTGNYNEQFF. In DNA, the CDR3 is TGTGCCAGCAGGGAGGGGACAGGGAACTACAATGAGCAGTTCTTC.

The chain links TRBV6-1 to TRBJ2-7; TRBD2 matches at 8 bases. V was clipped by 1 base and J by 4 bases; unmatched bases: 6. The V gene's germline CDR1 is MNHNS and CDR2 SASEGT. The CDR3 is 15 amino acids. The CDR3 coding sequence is TGTGCCAGCAGTGAAGGGAAGCGGGAGATTTACGAGCAGTACTTC. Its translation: CASSEGKREIYEQYF.

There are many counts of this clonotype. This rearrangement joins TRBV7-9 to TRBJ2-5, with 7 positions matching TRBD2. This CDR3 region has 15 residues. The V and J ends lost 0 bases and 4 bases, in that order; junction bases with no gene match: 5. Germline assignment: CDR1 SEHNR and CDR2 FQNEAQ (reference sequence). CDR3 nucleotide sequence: TGTGCCAGCAGCTTAGCGGCTAGCGGCCTAGAGACCCAGTACTTC. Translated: CASSLAASGLETQYF.

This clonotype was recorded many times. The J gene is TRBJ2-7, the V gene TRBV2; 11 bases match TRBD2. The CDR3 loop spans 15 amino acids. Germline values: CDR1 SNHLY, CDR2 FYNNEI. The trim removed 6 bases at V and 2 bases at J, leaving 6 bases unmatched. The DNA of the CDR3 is TGTGCCAGCAGCCCAACTAGCGGGAGAGCCTACGAGCAGTACTTC. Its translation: CASSPTSGRAYEQYF.

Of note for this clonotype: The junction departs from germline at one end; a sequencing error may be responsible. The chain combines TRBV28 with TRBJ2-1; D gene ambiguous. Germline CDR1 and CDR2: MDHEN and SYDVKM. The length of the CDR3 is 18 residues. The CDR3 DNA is TGTGCCAGCAGTCCCACTTTTTCTCCGGAGAGACCCTACAATGAGCAGCTCTTC. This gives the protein CASSPTFSPERPYNEQLF.

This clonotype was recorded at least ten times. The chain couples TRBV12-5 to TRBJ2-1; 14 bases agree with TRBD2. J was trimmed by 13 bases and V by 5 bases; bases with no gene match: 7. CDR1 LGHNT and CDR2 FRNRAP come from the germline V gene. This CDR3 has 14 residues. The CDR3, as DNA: TGTGCTAGTGGTACCGGGACTAGCGGGAGAGGCCAGTTCTTC. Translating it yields CASGTGTSGRGQFF.

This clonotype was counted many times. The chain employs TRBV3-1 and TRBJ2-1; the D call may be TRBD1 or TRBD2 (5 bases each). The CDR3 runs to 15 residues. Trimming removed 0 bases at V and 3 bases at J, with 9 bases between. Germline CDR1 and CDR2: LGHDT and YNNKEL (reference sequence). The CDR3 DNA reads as TGTGCCAGCAGCCAAGAGGGACGGATCTACAATGAGCAGTTCTTC. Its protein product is CASSQEGRIYNEQFF.

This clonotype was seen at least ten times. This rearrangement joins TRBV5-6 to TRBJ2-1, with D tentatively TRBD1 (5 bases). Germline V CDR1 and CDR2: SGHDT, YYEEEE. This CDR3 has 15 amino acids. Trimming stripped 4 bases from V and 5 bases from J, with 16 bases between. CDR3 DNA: TGTGCCAGCAGCGAAGGGGTTTATAAGGACAATGAGCAGTTCTTC. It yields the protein CASSEGVYKDNEQFF.

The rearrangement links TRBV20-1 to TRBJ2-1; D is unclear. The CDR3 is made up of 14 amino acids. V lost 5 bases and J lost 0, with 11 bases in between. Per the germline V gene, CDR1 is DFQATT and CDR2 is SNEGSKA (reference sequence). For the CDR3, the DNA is TGCAGTGCTCAGGATACGAGCTCCTACAATGAGCAGTTCTTC. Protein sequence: CSAQDTSSYNEQFF.

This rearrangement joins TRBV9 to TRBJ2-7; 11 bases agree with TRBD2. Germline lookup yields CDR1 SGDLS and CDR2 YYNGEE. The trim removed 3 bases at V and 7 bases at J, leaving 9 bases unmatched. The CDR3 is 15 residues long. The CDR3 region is CASSGGLAALGEQYF. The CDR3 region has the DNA TGTGCCAGCAGCGGGGGACTAGCGGCTTTGGGGGAGCAGTACTTC.

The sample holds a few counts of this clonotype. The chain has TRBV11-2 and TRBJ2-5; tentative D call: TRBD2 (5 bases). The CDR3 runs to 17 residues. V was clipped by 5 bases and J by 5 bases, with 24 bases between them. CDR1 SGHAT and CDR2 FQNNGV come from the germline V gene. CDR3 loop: CASSHRGFESLRETQYF. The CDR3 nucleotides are TGTGCCAGCAGCCACCGCGGGTTCGAGTCTTTGCGGGAGACCCAGTACTTC.

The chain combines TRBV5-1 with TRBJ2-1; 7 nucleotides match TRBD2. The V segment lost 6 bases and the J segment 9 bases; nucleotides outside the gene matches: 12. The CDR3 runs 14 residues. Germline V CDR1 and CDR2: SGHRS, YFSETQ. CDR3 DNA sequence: TGCGCCAGCATGGAAGGCGGGAGATATGGTGAGCAGTTCTTC. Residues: CASMEGGRYGEQFF.

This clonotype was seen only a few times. CDR3 in amino acids: CASSLEGAGTKNIQYF. DNA for the CDR3: TGTGCCAGCAGCTTAGAGGGGGCCGGGACCAAAAACATTCAGTACTTC. The genes are TRBV11-2 and TRBJ2-4, with D maybe TRBD1 (6 bases). V shed 0 bases and J shed 2 bases, with 11 bases lying between them. The CDR3 consists of 16 residues. From germline, CDR1 is SGHAT and CDR2 FQNNGV.

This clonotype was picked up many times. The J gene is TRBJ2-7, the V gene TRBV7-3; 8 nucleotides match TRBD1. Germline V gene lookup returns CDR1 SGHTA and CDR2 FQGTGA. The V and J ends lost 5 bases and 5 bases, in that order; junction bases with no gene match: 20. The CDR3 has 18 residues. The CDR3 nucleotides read TGTGCCAGCAGCCCTATGGGGCCGCACGGACAGGGTTTCCACGAGCAGTACTTC. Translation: CASSPMGPHGQGFHEQYF.

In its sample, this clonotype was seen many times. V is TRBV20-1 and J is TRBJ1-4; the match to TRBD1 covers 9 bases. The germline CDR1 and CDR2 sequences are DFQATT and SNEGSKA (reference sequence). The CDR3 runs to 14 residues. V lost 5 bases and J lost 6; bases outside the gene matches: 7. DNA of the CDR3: TGCAGTGCTCTTCCGGGACAGGGAGATGAAAAACTGTTTTTT. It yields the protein CSALPGQGDEKLFF.

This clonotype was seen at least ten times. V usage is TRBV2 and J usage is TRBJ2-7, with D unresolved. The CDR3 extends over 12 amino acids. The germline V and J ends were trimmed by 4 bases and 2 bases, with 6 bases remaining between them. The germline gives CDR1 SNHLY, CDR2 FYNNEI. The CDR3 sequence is CASSVTTYEQYF. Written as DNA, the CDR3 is TGTGCCAGCAGTGTCACGACCTACGAGCAGTACTTC.

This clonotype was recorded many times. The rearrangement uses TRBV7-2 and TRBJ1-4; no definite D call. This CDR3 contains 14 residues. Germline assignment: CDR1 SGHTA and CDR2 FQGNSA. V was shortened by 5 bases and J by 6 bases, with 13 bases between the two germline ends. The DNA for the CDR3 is TGTGCCAGCAGCCAAAGCGATACTGATGAAAAACTGTTTTTT. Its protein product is CASSQSDTDEKLFF.